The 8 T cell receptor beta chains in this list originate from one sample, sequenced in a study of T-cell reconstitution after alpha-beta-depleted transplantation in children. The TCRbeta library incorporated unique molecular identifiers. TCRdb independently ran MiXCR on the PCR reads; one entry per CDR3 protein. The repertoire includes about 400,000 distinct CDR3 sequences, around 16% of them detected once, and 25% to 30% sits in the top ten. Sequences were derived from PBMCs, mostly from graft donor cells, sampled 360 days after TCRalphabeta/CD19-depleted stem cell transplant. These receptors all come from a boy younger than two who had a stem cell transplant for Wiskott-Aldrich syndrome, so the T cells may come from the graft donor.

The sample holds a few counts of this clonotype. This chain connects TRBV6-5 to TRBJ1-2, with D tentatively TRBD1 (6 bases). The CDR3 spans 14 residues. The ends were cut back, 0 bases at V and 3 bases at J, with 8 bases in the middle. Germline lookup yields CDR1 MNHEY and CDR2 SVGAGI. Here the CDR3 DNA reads TGTGCCAGCAGTTACTCCAGGGGCGACTATGGCTACACCTTC. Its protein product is CASSYSRGDYGYTF.

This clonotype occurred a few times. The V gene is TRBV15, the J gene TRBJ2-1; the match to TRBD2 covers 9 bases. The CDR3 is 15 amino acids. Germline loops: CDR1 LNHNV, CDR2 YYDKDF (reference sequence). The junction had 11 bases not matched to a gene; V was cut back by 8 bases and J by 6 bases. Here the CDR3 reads CATYAGGGGGNEQFF. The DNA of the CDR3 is TGTGCCACCTATGCGGGTGGCGGGGGGGGCAATGAGCAGTTCTTC. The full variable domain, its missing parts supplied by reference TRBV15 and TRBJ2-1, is DAMVIQNPRYQVTQFGKPVTLSCSQTLNHNVMYWYQQKSSQAPKLLFHYYDKDFNNEADTPDNFQSRRPNTSFCFLDIRSPGLGDTAMYLCATYAGGGGGNEQFFGPGTRLTVL.

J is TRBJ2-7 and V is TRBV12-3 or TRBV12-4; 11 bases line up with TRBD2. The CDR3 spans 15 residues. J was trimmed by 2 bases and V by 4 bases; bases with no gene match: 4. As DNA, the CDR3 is TGTGCCAGCAGTTCGACTAGCGGGGAAACCTACGAGCAGTACTTC. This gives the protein CASSSTSGETYEQYF.

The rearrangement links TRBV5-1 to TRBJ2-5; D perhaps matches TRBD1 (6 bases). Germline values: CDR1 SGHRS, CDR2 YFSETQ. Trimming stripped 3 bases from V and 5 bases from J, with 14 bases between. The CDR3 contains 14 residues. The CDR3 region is CASSSQGRGETQYF. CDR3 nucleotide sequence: TGCGCCAGCAGCTCCCAGGGGAGAGGGGAGACCCAGTACTTC.

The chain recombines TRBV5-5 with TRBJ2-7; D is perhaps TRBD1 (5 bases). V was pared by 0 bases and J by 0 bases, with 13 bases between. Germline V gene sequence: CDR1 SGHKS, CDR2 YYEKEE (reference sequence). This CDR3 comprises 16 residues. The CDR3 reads CASSLEGRSLSYEQYF. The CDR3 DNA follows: TGTGCCAGCAGCTTGGAGGGGCGCAGTCTCTCCTACGAGCAGTACTTC.

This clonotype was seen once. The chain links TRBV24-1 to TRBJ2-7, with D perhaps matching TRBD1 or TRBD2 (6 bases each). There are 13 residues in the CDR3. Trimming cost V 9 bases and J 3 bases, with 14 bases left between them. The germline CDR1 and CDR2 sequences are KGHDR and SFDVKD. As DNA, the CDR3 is TGTGCCACCGGAGGGGGACACCTCTACGAGCAGTACTTC. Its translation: CATGGGHLYEQYF.

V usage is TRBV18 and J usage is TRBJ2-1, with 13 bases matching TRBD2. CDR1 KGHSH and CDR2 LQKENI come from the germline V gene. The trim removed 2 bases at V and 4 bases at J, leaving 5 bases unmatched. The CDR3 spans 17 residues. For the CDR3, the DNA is TGTGCCAGCTCACCAGGGACTAGCGGGGCATTTTACAATGAGCAGTTCTTC. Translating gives CASSPGTSGAFYNEQFF.

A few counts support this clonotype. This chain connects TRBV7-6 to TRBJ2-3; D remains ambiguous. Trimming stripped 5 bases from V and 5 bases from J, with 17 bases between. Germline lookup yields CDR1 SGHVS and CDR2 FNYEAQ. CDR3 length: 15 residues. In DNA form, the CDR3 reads TGTGCCAGCAGCCTAGGGCCCCCTCCACAAGATACGCAGTATTTT. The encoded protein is CASSLGPPPQDTQYF.